This T cell receptor (beta chain) was captured by sequencing in a study of OX40 agonist ivuxolimab in advanced cancers. Sequenced by immunoSEQ multiplex PCR; TCRdb stores in-frame clones only, minus some. The sample lists 80,000 to 90,000 clones, around 84% occurring once. CDR1 is PRHDT and CDR2 is FYEKMQ in the germline V gene (reference sequence). The CDR3 spans 16 residues. V was pared by 1 base and J by 1 base, with 5 bases of the junction left unmatched. The receptor was isolated from an adult with an advanced solid tumor such as melanoma, head and neck, liver or kidney cancer. This material consisted of CD4+ or CD8+ T cells sorted from blood, taken in a trial of the OX40 agonist ivuxolimab. The chain uses TRBV13 and TRBJ2-7, with 9 bases fitting TRBD1. As DNA, the CDR3 is TGTGCCAGCAGCTTAGTGGGGACAGGGTTTTCCTACGAGCAGTACTTC. Translation gives CASSLVGTGFSYEQYF.